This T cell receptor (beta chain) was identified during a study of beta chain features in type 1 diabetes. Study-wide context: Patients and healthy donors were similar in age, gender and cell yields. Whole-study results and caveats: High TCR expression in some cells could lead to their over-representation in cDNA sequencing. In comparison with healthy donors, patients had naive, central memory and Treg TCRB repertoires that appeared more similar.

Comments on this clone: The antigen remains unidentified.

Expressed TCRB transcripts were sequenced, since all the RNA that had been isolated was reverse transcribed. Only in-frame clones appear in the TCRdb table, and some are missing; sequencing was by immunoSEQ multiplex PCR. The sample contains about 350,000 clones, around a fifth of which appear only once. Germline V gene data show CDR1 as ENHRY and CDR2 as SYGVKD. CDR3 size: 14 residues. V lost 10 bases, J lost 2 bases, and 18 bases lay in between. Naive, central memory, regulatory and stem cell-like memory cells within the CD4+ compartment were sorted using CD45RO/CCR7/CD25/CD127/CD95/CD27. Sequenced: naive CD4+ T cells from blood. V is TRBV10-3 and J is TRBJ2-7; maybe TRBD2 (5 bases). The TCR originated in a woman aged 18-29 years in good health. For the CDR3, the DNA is TGTGCCACCCGAGGGTCGCAACGGGCCTACGAGCAGTACTTC. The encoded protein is CATRGSQRAYEQYF.